This TCR beta chain was sequenced for a study of T cell responses to AZD1222 COVID-19 vaccine. Overall study context: Doses given second, at about 4 or about 12 weeks, were pooled.

General study results and limits: Spike regions recognized by vaccine-associated CD4 TCRs spanned the protein, led by 160-218 and 743-854. Clonal diversity may have been underestimated in mostly white British donors. Repertoires were obtained solely post-peak T cell response.

Between the trimmed V and J ends, which lost 1 base and 0 bases, there was a span of 10 bases. Per the germline V gene, CDR1 is GTSNPN and CDR2 is SVGIG (reference sequence). The CDR3 sequence is 14 residues long. The table came from immunoSEQ multiplex PCR; TCRdb's copy has only in-frame clones and leaves some out. The sample has more than 110,000 clones, 85% to 95% seen once. In the case of this clone: Antigen specificity is unknown.

The sequence was obtained from an adult in good health. Sequenced material: peripheral blood, taken on day 0 of AZD1222 vaccination. This chain connects TRBV30 to TRBJ2-7; D is uncertain. The CDR3 here is CAWSGVTPSYEQYF. For the CDR3, the DNA is TGTGCCTGGAGTGGGGTCACCCCCTCCTACGAGCAGTACTTC.